The 30 T cell receptor beta chains in this list originate from one sample, sequenced in a study of human T cells and chemical hapten exposure. TCRdb ran MiXCR on the RACE reads and lists one entry per CDR3 protein. The sample has about 110,000 distinct CDR3 sequences, more than 10% seen once. Time point described: pre-sensitization, week 0. Treatment here: therapeutic diphenylcyclopropenone sensitization with weekly scalp DPC. This specimen was whole blood, taken in connection with sensitization to the hapten diphenylcyclopropenone (DPC). The receptors shown here come from a woman between 50 and 59 years old with alopecia areata. Some clones in this sample may be carry-over from other donors' samples.

The chain combines TRBV7-6 with TRBJ2-5, with TRBD1 as a possible D gene (5 bases). This CDR3 is 16 amino acids long. Trimming took 5 bases from V and 4 from J, leaving 20 bases between them. The germline CDR1 and CDR2 sequences are SGHVS and FNYEAQ. CDR3 sequence (DNA): TGTGCCAGCAGCCCCTCATTAGGCGGTGGGGCAGAGACCCAGTACTTC. Translating gives CASSPSLGGGAETQYF.

In this sample, this clonotype turned up a few times. J is TRBJ2-6 and V is TRBV20-1; no reliable D call. V was shortened by 3 bases and J by 1 base, with 16 bases between the two germline ends. CDR3 size: 17 residues. CDR1 DFQATT and CDR2 SNEGSKA come from the germline V gene (reference sequence). The CDR3, as DNA: TGCAGTGCTAGCTTGCAGGTGTCCTCGTCTGGGGCCAACGTCCTGACTTTC. This encodes CSASLQVSSSGANVLTF.

Only a few counts were recorded for this clonotype. V is TRBV11-2 and J is TRBJ2-2; the D gene is possibly TRBD1 (6 bases). V was clipped by 4 bases and J by 4 bases, with 19 bases between them. CDR3 length: 17 residues. The V gene's germline CDR1 is SGHAT and CDR2 FQNNGV. The CDR3 bases are TGTGCCAGCAGCTCACCCACCAGAAGGGGGAGCACCGGGGAGCTGTTTTTT. Its protein product is CASSSPTRRGSTGELFF.

This clonotype was seen a few times. CDR3 sequence: CSARDHGREGEKLFF. The CDR3 coding sequence is TGCAGTGCTAGAGATCATGGCAGGGAGGGCGAAAAACTGTTTTTT. V gene TRBV20-1 combines with J gene TRBJ1-4; a possible D gene is TRBD1 (5 bases). The CDR3 loop spans 15 amino acids. CDR1 and CDR2 from the germline V gene are DFQATT and SNEGSKA (reference sequence). The V end lost 0 bases, the J end lost 8 bases, and 16 bases lay between the germline ends.

In its sample, this clonotype was seen a few times. V gene TRBV20-1 combines with J gene TRBJ2-1; 7 bases are shared with TRBD1. Trimming removed 4 bases from V and 8 bases from J; junction bases left unmatched: 5. There are 12 residues in the CDR3. From germline, CDR1 is DFQATT and CDR2 SNEGSKA (reference sequence). CDR3 in DNA: TGCAGTGCTACCAGGGGGAGTTATGAGCAGTTCTTC. Residues: CSATRGSYEQFF.

For the CDR3, the DNA is TGTGCCAGCCGCCCGGAGGGACACAACAATGAAAAACTGTTTTTT. Residues: CASRPEGHNNEKLFF. The chain is built from TRBV13 and TRBJ1-4; D is possibly TRBD1 (6 bases). There are 15 residues in the CDR3. Germline assignment: CDR1 PRHDT and CDR2 FYEKMQ (reference sequence). V shed 8 bases and J shed 5 bases, with 18 bases lying between them.

This clonotype has more than one count but fewer than ten. V is TRBV27 and J is TRBJ1-5, with D hard to call. Germline CDR1 is MNHEY and CDR2 is SMNVEV (reference sequence). This CDR3 has 13 amino acids. The CDR3 loop is CASGPYSNQPQHF. The DNA for the CDR3 is TGTGCAAGCGGACCGTATAGCAATCAGCCCCAGCATTTT.

This chain joins TRBV6-6 and TRBJ2-3, with D possibly TRBD2 on 5 matching bases. The germline V and J ends were trimmed by 6 bases and 2 bases, with 15 bases remaining between them. CDR1 and CDR2 (germline): MNHNY, SVGAGI (reference sequence). The CDR3 contains 15 residues. CDR3 in amino acids: CASSRGPTPTDTQYF. CDR3 bases: TGTGCCAGCAGCCGCGGGCCAACTCCCACAGATACGCAGTATTTT.

J is TRBJ2-5 and V is TRBV6-2 or TRBV6-3; D is ambiguous. CDR3 length: 12 residues. Trimming cost V 6 bases and J 7 bases, with 12 bases left between them. The germline gives CDR1 MNHEY, CDR2 SVGEGT. CDR3 sequence: CASSVNSGTQYF. CDR3 coding DNA: TGTGCCAGCAGCGTCAATAGTGGGACCCAGTACTTC.

The CDR3 DNA reads TGTGCCAGCAGGGGACTGCGCACGCAGTATTTT. Protein sequence: CASRGLRTQYF. V gene TRBV11-2 combines with J gene TRBJ2-3, with a possible D match to TRBD2 (6 bases). The CDR3 loop spans 11 amino acids. Trimming removed 6 bases at V and 9 bases at J, with 10 bases between. Germline V gives CDR1 SGHAT, CDR2 FQNNGV.

V and J are TRBV5-1 and TRBJ2-7; TRBD1 aligns across 11 bases. The V segment lost 5 bases and the J segment 1 base; nucleotides outside the gene matches: 2. Per the germline V gene, CDR1 is SGHRS and CDR2 is YFSETQ. The CDR3 extends over 14 amino acids. The CDR3 region has the DNA TGCGCCAGCAGGTGGGACAGGGGGTCCTACGAGCAGTACTTC. Translation gives CASRWDRGSYEQYF.

This clonotype was detected a few times. V and J are TRBV7-9 and TRBJ2-3; D is unclear. The CDR3 runs to 15 residues. Germline CDR1 and CDR2: SEHNR and FQNEAQ (reference sequence). V gave up 2 bases and J gave up 2 bases, with 11 bases separating them. The chain's CDR3 is CASSLTPKSTDTQYF. CDR3 sequence (DNA): TGTGCCAGCAGCTTAACCCCGAAGTCCACAGATACGCAGTATTTT.

This clonotype occurred a few times. The V gene is TRBV6-5, the J gene TRBJ1-1, with D possibly TRBD1 on 5 matching bases. Germline assignment: CDR1 MNHEY and CDR2 SVGAGI. The CDR3 is 14 residues long. With 2 bases removed from V and 1 base from J, the gap between germline ends came to 8 bases. The CDR3 spells CASSYVDRNTEAFF. For the CDR3, the DNA is TGTGCCAGCAGTTACGTTGACAGGAACACTGAAGCTTTCTTT.

This clonotype showed up just once. This sequence joins TRBV11-2 and TRBJ1-2; possibly TRBD1 for D (6 bases). The length of the CDR3 is 16 residues. CDR1 is SGHAT and CDR2 is FQNNGV in the germline V gene. Trimming removed 3 bases from V and 1 base from J, with 15 bases in between. The CDR3 coding sequence is TGTGCCAGCAGCTTCCCCTTCAGGGGAGTTAACTATGGCTACACCTTC. This gives the protein CASSFPFRGVNYGYTF. The whole variable domain, filled in from reference TRBV11-2 and TRBJ1-2, reads EAGVAQSPRYKIIEKRQSVAFWCNPISGHATLYWYQQILGQGPKLLIQFQNNGVVDDSQLPKDRFSAERLKGVDSTLKIQPAKLEDSAVYLCASSFPFRGVNYGYTFGSGTRLTVV.

The chain links TRBV6-2 or TRBV6-3 to TRBJ1-1, with 7 bases aligning to TRBD1. CDR3 length equals 13 residues. V lost 2 bases, J lost 8 bases, and 5 bases stayed unmatched. Germline V lookup: CDR1 MNHEY, CDR2 SVGEGT. The CDR3 nucleotides are TGTGCCAGCAGTTACCCCATGGACAGGGAAGCTTTCTTT. Its protein is CASSYPMDREAFF.

This clonotype was counted ten times or more. The rearrangement joins TRBV29-1 to TRBJ2-1, with no clear D. V dropped 2 bases and J dropped 0 bases, with 8 bases sitting between them. The CDR3 has 14 amino acids. Germline CDR1 and CDR2: SQVTM and ANQGSEA. As DNA, the CDR3 is TGCAGCGTTGAACCCGCCTCCTCCTACAATGAGCAGTTCTTC. Translated, it gives CSVEPASSYNEQFF.

The chain is built from TRBV15 and TRBJ2-2; D gene unclear. The CDR3 covers 16 residues. Germline V gene data show CDR1 as LNHNV and CDR2 as YYDKDF (reference sequence). Trimming left V 0 bases short and J 0 bases short, with 8 bases between. Here the CDR3 DNA reads TGTGCCACCAGCAGAGATCGGGTACCGAACACCGGGGAGCTGTTTTTT. Its translation: CATSRDRVPNTGELFF.

This clonotype was detected a few times. This rearrangement joins TRBV20-1 to TRBJ1-6, with D tentatively TRBD1 (6 bases). The CDR3 is 15 residues long. Trimming removed 2 bases at V and 9 bases at J, with 17 bases between. Germline V lookup: CDR1 DFQATT, CDR2 SNEGSKA (reference sequence). The DNA for the CDR3 is TGCAGTGCTAGATATAGAGCGGGGGGCTCTTCACCCCTCCACTTT. This encodes CSARYRAGGSSPLHF.

In this sample, this clonotype turned up a few times. This sequence joins TRBV28 and TRBJ2-1; a possible D gene is TRBD2 (5 bases). The CDR3 is 12 residues long. Germline CDR1 reads MDHEN; CDR2 reads SYDVKM. CDR3: CSHGVSYNEQFF. The CDR3 nucleotides read TGTTCACACGGGGTTTCATACAATGAGCAGTTCTTC. Supplemented by reference TRBV28 and TRBJ2-1, the full variable domain reads DVKVTQSSRYLVKRTGEKVFLECVQDMDHENMFWYRQDPGLGLRLIYFSYDVKMKEKGDIPEGYSVSREKKERFSLILESASTNQTSMYLCSHGVSYNEQFFGPGTRLTVL.

This clonotype has just a few counts. This chain links TRBV4-3 with TRBJ2-7; 7 bases are a match to TRBD1. Germline V lookup: CDR1 LGHNA, CDR2 YSLEER. V lost 3 bases, J lost 3 bases, and 8 bases stayed unmatched. The length of the CDR3 is 15 residues. The CDR3 coding sequence is TGCGCCAGCAGCCAGATAACCGGGACAGTCTACGAGCAGTACTTC. It translates to CASSQITGTVYEQYF.

This clonotype was found a few times. The J gene is TRBJ2-7, the V gene TRBV28; weak D call: TRBD2 (5 bases). V was clipped by 4 bases and J by 2 bases, with 12 bases between them. The germline CDR1 and CDR2 sequences are MDHEN and SYDVKM. The CDR3 length is 14 residues. Written as DNA, the CDR3 is TGTGCCAGCAGTTCAGCGGCTGCCCCCTACGAGCAGTACTTC. It is translated as CASSSAAAPYEQYF.

The chain combines TRBV29-1 with TRBJ2-5, with TRBD2 matching 9 bases. V gave up 7 bases and J gave up 0 bases; unmatched junction bases: 6. Looked up from germline, CDR1 is SQVTM and CDR2 is ANQGSEA. This CDR3 region has 14 residues. CDR3 protein: CSAIAGEDQETQYF. In DNA form, the CDR3 reads TGCAGCGCTATAGCGGGAGAAGACCAAGAGACCCAGTACTTC. The whole variable domain, filled in from reference TRBV29-1 and TRBJ2-5, reads SAVISQKPSRDICQRGTSLTIQCQVDSQVTMMFWYRQQPGQSLTLIATANQGSEATYESGFVIDKFPISRPNLTFSTLTVSNMSPEDSSIYLCSAIAGEDQETQYFGPGTRLLVL.

This clonotype was seen many times. This chain joins TRBV3-1 and TRBJ1-2, with TRBD1 matching over 9 bases. V lost 4 bases and J lost 3; bases outside the gene matches: 6. Germline CDR1 reads LGHDT; CDR2 reads YNNKEL (reference sequence). There are 15 residues in the CDR3. DNA for the CDR3: TGTGCCAGCAGCCCCCTGACAGGGGGTTACTATGGCTACACCTTC. Its translation is CASSPLTGGYYGYTF.

This clonotype has just a few counts. This chain joins TRBV28 and TRBJ2-3; D may be TRBD1 (5 bases). The CDR3 sequence is 11 residues long. The V end lost 5 bases, the J end lost 7 bases, and 7 bases lay between the germline ends. Germline V lookup: CDR1 MDHEN, CDR2 SYDVKM. CDR3 in DNA: TGTGCCAGCAGTGCAGGGTATACGCAGTATTTT. Its translation: CASSAGYTQYF.

This clonotype appeared many times. The rearrangement joins TRBV28 to TRBJ2-7; 9 positions match TRBD1. The CDR3 length is 14 residues. Germline V lookup: CDR1 MDHEN, CDR2 SYDVKM. V shed 6 bases and J 5 bases; nucleotides not matched to a gene: 8. The chain's CDR3 is CASRGQGVGNEQYF. CDR3 bases: TGTGCCAGCAGGGGACAGGGAGTCGGGAACGAGCAGTACTTC. Drawing the rest from reference TRBV28 and TRBJ2-7, the complete variable domain is DVKVTQSSRYLVKRTGEKVFLECVQDMDHENMFWYRQDPGLGLRLIYFSYDVKMKEKGDIPEGYSVSREKKERFSLILESASTNQTSMYLCASRGQGVGNEQYFGPGTRLTVT.

The chain joins TRBV5-4 to TRBJ1-1; D is possibly TRBD1 (6 bases). From germline, CDR1 is SGHNT and CDR2 YYREEE (reference sequence). Trimming took 0 bases from V and 6 from J, leaving 15 bases between them. The CDR3 totals 15 residues. CDR3 sequence: CASSLEGGGGAEAFF. CDR3 in DNA: TGTGCCAGCAGCTTGGAGGGAGGAGGGGGTGCTGAAGCTTTCTTT.

The table lists this clonotype with a few counts. The V gene is TRBV18, the J gene TRBJ2-7; 13 bases agree with TRBD2. Germline V gene lookup returns CDR1 KGHSH and CDR2 LQKENI. J lost 3 bases, V lost 1 base, and 9 bases had no gene match. The CDR3 is made up of 18 amino acids. The CDR3 DNA follows: TGTGCCAGCTCACCACAACCCCGGGGACTAGCGGGAATCTACGAGCAGTACTTC. This gives the protein CASSPQPRGLAGIYEQYF. Together with reference TRBV18 and TRBJ2-7, the CDR3 gives the full variable domain: NAGVMQNPRHLVRRRGQEARLRCSPMKGHSHVYWYRQLPEEGLKFMVYLQKENIIDESGMPKERFSAEFPKEGPSILRIQQVVRGDSAAYFCASSPQPRGLAGIYEQYFGPGTRLTVT.

This clonotype was observed a handful of times. This chain joins TRBV28 and TRBJ2-7; 7 bases align to TRBD1. There are 14 residues in the CDR3. Germline V gene sequence: CDR1 MDHEN, CDR2 SYDVKM. J gave up 3 bases and V 6 bases, and 8 bases lay outside the gene matches. CDR3 protein: CASRKGQPFYEQYF. CDR3 in DNA: TGTGCCAGCAGAAAGGGACAGCCATTCTACGAGCAGTACTTC.

This clonotype was found many times. The rearrangement links TRBV7-6 to TRBJ2-5; D gene unclear. CDR3 length: 13 amino acids. Trimming stripped 2 bases from V and 4 bases from J, with 8 bases between. Germline CDR1 SGHVS, CDR2 FNYEAQ. The DNA of the CDR3 is TGTGCCAGCAGCTTATCGTCTCGAGAGACCCAGTACTTC. Its protein is CASSLSSRETQYF. Combining the CDR3 with reference TRBV7-6 and TRBJ2-5 gives the whole variable domain GAGVSQSPRYKVTKRGQDVALRCDPISGHVSLYWYRQALGQGPEFLTYFNYEAQQDKSGLPNDRFSAERPEGSISTLTIQRTEQRDSAMYRCASSLSSRETQYFGPGTRLLVL.

This clonotype was found a few times. The rearrangement uses TRBV5-5 and TRBJ1-2; 7 nucleotides align to TRBD1. The CDR3 has 18 residues. The germline V gene encodes CDR1 SGHKS and CDR2 YYEKEE (reference sequence). Germline trimming cut 2 bases from V and 1 base from J; bases unmatched to any gene: 14. CDR3 nucleotide sequence: TGTGCCAGCAGCTTTGACCCCGCCACTTACAGGGGTAACTATGGCTACACCTTC. Translation gives CASSFDPATYRGNYGYTF.